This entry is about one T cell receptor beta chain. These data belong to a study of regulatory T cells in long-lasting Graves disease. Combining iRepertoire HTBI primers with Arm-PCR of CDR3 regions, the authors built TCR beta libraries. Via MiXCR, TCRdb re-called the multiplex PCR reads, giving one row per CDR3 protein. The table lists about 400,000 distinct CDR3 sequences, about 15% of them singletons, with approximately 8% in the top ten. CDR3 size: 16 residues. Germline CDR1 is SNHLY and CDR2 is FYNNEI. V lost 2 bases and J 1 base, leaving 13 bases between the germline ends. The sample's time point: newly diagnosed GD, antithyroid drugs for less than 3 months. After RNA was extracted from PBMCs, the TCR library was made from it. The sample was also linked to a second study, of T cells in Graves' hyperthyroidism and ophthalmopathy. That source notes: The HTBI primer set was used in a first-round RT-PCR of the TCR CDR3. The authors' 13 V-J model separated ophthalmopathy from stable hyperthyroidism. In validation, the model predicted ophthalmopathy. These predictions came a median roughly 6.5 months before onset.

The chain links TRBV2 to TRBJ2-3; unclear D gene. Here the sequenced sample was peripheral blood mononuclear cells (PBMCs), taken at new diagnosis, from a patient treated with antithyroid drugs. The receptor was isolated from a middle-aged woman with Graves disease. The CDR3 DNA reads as TGTGCCAGCAGTGAATGGATGACGAGTGGCACAGATACGCAGTATTTT. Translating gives CASSEWMTSGTDTQYF. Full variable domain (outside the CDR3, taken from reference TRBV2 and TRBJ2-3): EPEVTQTPSHQVTQMGQEVILRCVPISNHLYFYWYRQILGQKVEFLVSFYNNEISEKSEIFDDQFSVERPDGSNFTLKIRSTKLEDSAMYFCASSEWMTSGTDTQYFGPGTRLTVL.